These 6 T cell receptor beta chains originate from one sample sequenced in a study of shared clonotypes between healthy human individuals. Assay used: immunoSEQ multiplex PCR; TCRdb lists only in-frame clones, some missing. The profile covers roughly 680,000 clones, with 55% to 75% appearing a single time and under 2% taken by the ten largest. The specimen sequenced was memory CD4+ T cells sorted from blood. As to subset: CD45RA-negative fraction. Receptors originate from a woman aged 25 to 39 in good health.

CDR3: CASSYGPENTEAFF. For the CDR3, the DNA is TGTGCCAGCAGCTATGGGCCCGAGAACACTGAAGCTTTCTTT. V gene TRBV13 combines with J gene TRBJ1-1; D not resolved. Per the germline V gene, CDR1 is PRHDT and CDR2 is FYEKMQ (reference sequence). The CDR3 totals 14 residues. The V gene lost 4 bases and the J gene lost 1 base, with 10 bases spanning the gap. Together with reference TRBV13 and TRBJ1-1, the CDR3 gives the full variable domain: AAGVIQSPRHLIKEKRETATLKCYPIPRHDTVYWYQQGPGQDPQFLISFYEKMQSDKGSIPDRFSAQQFSDYHSELNMSSLELGDSALYFCASSYGPENTEAFFGQGTRLTVV.

This chain uses TRBV5-6 with TRBJ2-2; 12 bases line up with TRBD2. The CDR3 totals 16 residues. Germline CDR1 reads SGHDT; CDR2 reads YYEEEE. Trimming at V came to 3 bases and at J to 2 bases, leaving 2 bases not matched to a gene. The CDR3 spells CASSYGLAGNTGELFF. The CDR3 DNA sequence: TGTGCCAGCAGCTACGGACTAGCGGGAAACACCGGGGAGCTGTTTTTT.

V usage is TRBV6-1 and J usage is TRBJ2-7; D unclear. The CDR3 sequence is 13 residues long. CDR1 and CDR2 from the germline V gene are MNHNS and SASEGT. Trimming cost V 1 base and J 1 base, with 5 bases left between them. This chain's CDR3 is CASSEVDSYEQYF. The CDR3 nucleotides read TGTGCCAGCAGTGAAGTAGATTCCTACGAGCAGTACTTC.

This clone was seen a few times. This chain joins TRBV5-1 and TRBJ2-7; unclear D gene. The length of the CDR3 is 15 residues. Germline CDR1 SGHRS, CDR2 YFSETQ. Trimming removed 0 bases at V and 5 bases at J, with 15 bases between. The CDR3: CASSLATGGVDEQYF. In nucleotides, the CDR3 is TGCGCCAGCAGCTTGGCCACTGGTGGGGTCGACGAGCAGTACTTC.

V usage is TRBV7-3 and J usage is TRBJ2-1; 12 bases agree with TRBD2. CDR1 is SGHTA and CDR2 is FQGTGA in the germline V gene. V shed 2 bases and J 7 bases; nucleotides not matched to a gene: 6. The CDR3 loop spans 16 amino acids. The DNA for the CDR3 is TGTGCCAGCAGCTTAGTCCGACTAGCGGGAGATAATGAGCAGTTCTTC. Its protein product is CASSLVRLAGDNEQFF.

As for this clone: Other DNA sequences within the sample encode an identical CDR3. The CDR3 loop reads CSVSGPGTDTQYF. The CDR3 nucleotides are TGCAGCGTATCGGGACCCGGCACAGATACGCAGTATTTT. The chain couples TRBV29-1 to TRBJ2-3; D assignment may be TRBD1 or TRBD2 (5 bases each). V lost 6 bases and J 1 base, leaving 11 bases between the germline ends. The CDR3 spans 13 residues. CDR1 SQVTM and CDR2 ANQGSEA come from the germline V gene.